Listed here are 26 T cell receptor beta chains from one sample, sequenced in a study of cytomegalovirus exposure and HLA in healthy donors. The PCR made use of 60 Vbeta and 13 Jbeta primers. Data came from immunoSEQ multiplex PCR; TCRdb stores just in-frame clones and leaves some out. The sample contains 200,000 or so clones, roughly four fifths of which appear only once. Material: PBMCs. The receptors stem from a woman aged 18-29 years in good health and CMV-seronegative.

Only one count was recorded for this clone. V gene TRBV18 combines with J gene TRBJ2-1; D perhaps matches TRBD2 (6 bases). This CDR3 spans 15 amino acids. Germline-derived CDR1 and CDR2 are KGHSH and LQKENI. V gave up 3 bases and J gave up 0 bases, with 9 bases separating them. The CDR3 nucleotides read TGTGCCAGCTCACCTACGGGGGACTCCTACAATGAGCAGTTCTTC. Protein: CASSPTGDSYNEQFF.

The rearrangement links TRBV18 to TRBJ2-7; D perhaps matches TRBD2 (5 bases). Trimming stripped 5 bases from V and 3 bases from J, with 14 bases between. Germline assignment: CDR1 KGHSH and CDR2 LQKENI. The CDR3 totals 14 residues. CDR3 protein: CASSTSLNHYEQYF. For the CDR3, the DNA is TGTGCCAGCTCAACTAGTCTGAACCACTACGAGCAGTACTTC.

This chain links TRBV6-5 with TRBJ1-1; D unclear. This CDR3 has 15 residues. Trimming pared 2 bases from V and 0 bases from J, leaving 10 bases between. Germline lookup yields CDR1 MNHEY and CDR2 SVGAGI. The CDR3 here is CASSYGQLMNTEAFF. The CDR3 DNA reads as TGTGCCAGCAGTTACGGGCAGCTTATGAACACTGAAGCTTTCTTT.

This clone was detected a few times. The rearrangement links TRBV6-5 to TRBJ2-1, with TRBD2 matching over 8 bases. CDR3 length: 14 amino acids. The V gene end was trimmed by 8 bases and the J gene end by 4 bases; junction bases not matched to a gene: 7. Germline CDR1 and CDR2: MNHEY and SVGAGI. CDR3 sequence: CASGLAGPYNEQFF. The CDR3 region has the DNA TGTGCCAGCGGCCTAGCGGGTCCGTACAATGAGCAGTTCTTC.

This clone has a single count. The rearrangement joins TRBV5-4 to TRBJ2-2; D is unclear. In germline, CDR1 is SGHNT, CDR2 YYREEE (reference sequence). This CDR3 has 15 amino acids. V was pared by 2 bases and J by 1 base, with 9 bases between. CDR3 residues: CASSFSSGNTGELFF. CDR3 sequence (DNA): TGTGCCAGCAGCTTTTCCTCCGGGAACACCGGGGAGCTGTTTTTT. The full variable domain, rest sourced from reference TRBV5-4 and TRBJ2-2, is ETGVTQSPTHLIKTRGQQVTLRCSSQSGHNTVSWYQQALGQGPQFIFQYYREEENGRGNFPPRFSGLQFPNYSSELNVNALELDDSALYLCASSFSSGNTGELFFGEGSRLTVL.

The gene calls are TRBV28 and TRBJ1-4; D remains ambiguous. Germline values: CDR1 MDHEN, CDR2 SYDVKM. Trimming removed 4 bases at V and 0 bases at J, with 12 bases between. The CDR3 totals 16 residues. In DNA form, the CDR3 reads TGTGCCAGCAGTTCCCCTTTAGGAGCAACTAATGAAAAACTGTTTTTT. Its translation is CASSSPLGATNEKLFF.

The chain recombines TRBV6-5 with TRBJ1-4, with 7 nucleotides matching TRBD1. Germline assignment: CDR1 MNHEY and CDR2 SVGAGI. J gave up 9 bases and V 3 bases, and 1 base lay outside the gene matches. This CDR3 is built from 12 residues. CDR3 sequence reads: CASSYRGQKLFF. CDR3 nucleotide sequence: TGTGCCAGCAGTTATAGGGGGCAAAAACTGTTTTTT.

This chain links TRBV18 with TRBJ1-1; maybe TRBD1 (6 bases). The germline V gene encodes CDR1 KGHSH and CDR2 LQKENI. This CDR3 is 17 amino acids long. Trimming took off 3 bases at V and 2 bases at J, with 19 bases between the two ends. CDR3 in amino acids: CASSPQAGAGSNTEAFF. Here the CDR3 DNA reads TGTGCCAGCTCACCGCAGGCAGGGGCGGGTTCTAACACTGAAGCTTTCTTT.

The table lists this clone with a count of one. The chain is built from TRBV14 and TRBJ1-2, with D possibly being TRBD1 (5 bases). The CDR3 runs to 12 residues. V lost 2 bases and J 8 bases, leaving 9 bases between the germline ends. Germline-derived CDR1 and CDR2 are SGHDN and FVKESK. CDR3 nucleotides: TGTGCCAGCAGCCAACCGGGGGGGGGCTACACCTTC. It encodes CASSQPGGGYTF.

The chain is built from TRBV19 and TRBJ1-5, with D hard to call. V was shortened by 7 bases and J by 4 bases, with 11 bases between the two germline ends. Germline CDR1 LNHDA, CDR2 SQIVND (reference sequence). CDR3 length equals 13 residues. The DNA for the CDR3 is TGTGCCAGTAATGAGGCGGCGAATCAGCCCCAGCATTTT. The encoded protein is CASNEAANQPQHF.

This clone was counted between two and nine times. The rearrangement joins TRBV5-1 to TRBJ2-5; 8 positions match TRBD1. Germline-derived CDR1 and CDR2 are SGHRS and YFSETQ. The junction had 9 bases not matched to a gene; V was cut back by 0 bases and J by 2 bases. The CDR3 is made up of 17 amino acids. CDR3 residues: CASSLERTGTGQETQYF. The CDR3 DNA follows: TGCGCCAGCAGCTTGGAGAGAACCGGGACAGGACAAGAGACCCAGTACTTC. Combining the CDR3 with reference TRBV5-1 and TRBJ2-5 gives the whole variable domain KAGVTQTPRYLIKTRGQQVTLSCSPISGHRSVSWYQQTPGQGLQFLFEYFSETQRNKGNFPGRFSGRQFSNSRSEMNVSTLELGDSALYLCASSLERTGTGQETQYFGPGTRLLVL.

This clone appeared a few times. The CDR3 DNA reads as TGTGCCAGCGGGGGGTATTCCGCCGAGCAGTACTTC. Amino acids: CASGGYSAEQYF. J is TRBJ2-7 and V is TRBV28; a weak D match, TRBD2 (6 bases). The length of the CDR3 is 12 residues. Germline V gene lookup returns CDR1 MDHEN and CDR2 SYDVKM. With 8 bases removed from V and 6 bases from J, the gap between germline ends came to 14 bases.

The CDR3 here is CASTLVDRSLNQPQHF. The CDR3 DNA is TGCGCCAGCACCCTGGTCGACAGATCTCTCAATCAGCCCCAGCATTTT. V and J are TRBV23-1 and TRBJ1-5; a possible D gene is TRBD1 (5 bases). TRBV23-1 is classed as an ORF, of uncertain function. This CDR3 is 16 amino acids long. Deletions cut 7 bases from V and 3 bases from J, with 19 bases between.

The rearrangement joins TRBV28 to TRBJ2-7, with 10 bases fitting TRBD1. Germline loops: CDR1 MDHEN, CDR2 SYDVKM. The CDR3 runs 16 residues. Trimming at V came to 5 bases and at J to 0 bases, leaving 7 bases not matched to a gene. The CDR3 loop reads CASSLPRTGGSYEQYF. The CDR3 DNA is TGTGCCAGCAGTCTACCCCGGACAGGGGGCTCCTACGAGCAGTACTTC.

The chain carries TRBV18 and TRBJ2-7; D is undetermined. This CDR3 is built from 14 residues. The germline gives CDR1 KGHSH, CDR2 LQKENI. V lost 5 bases and J 5 bases, leaving 16 bases between the germline ends. CDR3 nucleotide sequence: TGTGCCAGCTCAGCGACATTGACGGCCAACGAGCAGTACTTC. Its translation: CASSATLTANEQYF.

The rearrangement uses TRBV6-4 and TRBJ2-2, with D unresolved. The V end lost 1 base, the J end lost 1 base, and 7 bases lay between the germline ends. Germline lookup yields CDR1 MRHNA and CDR2 SNTAGT. This CDR3 is built from 15 residues. CDR3 region: CASSDLPGNTGELFF. The CDR3 coding sequence is TGTGCCAGCAGTGACTTACCCGGGAACACCGGGGAGCTGTTTTTT.

The V gene is TRBV5-1, the J gene TRBJ2-1; 8 bases line up with TRBD2. Looked up from germline, CDR1 is SGHRS and CDR2 is YFSETQ. The V gene end was trimmed by 4 bases and the J gene end by 1 base; junction bases not matched to a gene: 4. CDR3 size: 15 residues. The CDR3 spells CASSGSGGSYNEQFF. Written as DNA, the CDR3 is TGCGCCAGCAGCGGGTCGGGGGGGTCCTACAATGAGCAGTTCTTC.

This clone has more than one count but fewer than ten. The chain is built from TRBV5-1 and TRBJ2-5, with TRBD2 matching 10 bases. V gave up 2 bases and J gave up 5 bases; unmatched junction bases: 9. Germline loops: CDR1 SGHRS, CDR2 YFSETQ. The CDR3 has 16 residues. The CDR3 loop is CASSFSAGGLGETQYF. The CDR3 DNA sequence: TGCGCCAGCAGCTTTTCAGCGGGAGGGCTTGGCGAGACCCAGTACTTC.

The chain recombines TRBV2 with TRBJ2-3; maybe TRBD2 (6 bases). CDR3 length equals 16 residues. Germline CDR1 is SNHLY and CDR2 is FYNNEI. V lost 4 bases and J lost 2, with 16 bases in between. The CDR3 bases are TGTGCCAGCAGTGCTTTTTGGGGGGAGTACACAGATACGCAGTATTTT. This codes for CASSAFWGEYTDTQYF.

The J gene is TRBJ2-3, the V gene TRBV29-1, with 8 bases identical to TRBD2. Germline values: CDR1 SQVTM, CDR2 ANQGSEA. V lost 5 bases and J lost 0; bases outside the gene matches: 16. The CDR3 spans 18 residues. Here the CDR3 DNA reads TGCAGCGTTTTTTGGGTATCCGGGAGGGGGTATAGCACAGATACGCAGTATTTT. It is translated as CSVFWVSGRGYSTDTQYF.

The chain recombines TRBV27 with TRBJ1-4; D remains ambiguous. The CDR3 spans 15 residues. Germline loops: CDR1 MNHEY, CDR2 SMNVEV (reference sequence). V shed 6 bases and J shed 7 bases, with 18 bases lying between them. CDR3: CASRMGFGRGEKLFF. The CDR3 region has the DNA TGTGCCAGCAGGATGGGCTTCGGCCGGGGTGAAAAACTGTTTTTT.

This clone is a singleton in its sample. The V call is TRBV19, the J call TRBJ2-1, with 11 bases that match TRBD2. V trimming: 4 bases; J trimming: 4 bases; junction bases outside the gene matches: 21. Germline CDR1 and CDR2: LNHDA and SQIVND (reference sequence). The CDR3 consists of 21 residues. Here the CDR3 reads CASSTDRLAGSGMASYNEQFF. The CDR3 coding sequence is TGTGCCAGTAGTACCGATCGACTAGCGGGATCGGGCATGGCCTCATACAATGAGCAGTTCTTC.

The chain joins TRBV6-5 to TRBJ1-1, with unresolved D. The CDR3 has 12 amino acids. V lost 8 bases and J lost 1, with 8 bases in between. Germline V gene data show CDR1 as MNHEY and CDR2 as SVGAGI. The CDR3, as DNA: TGTGCCAGCGCGACGGGGAACACTGAAGCTTTCTTT. Translation: CASATGNTEAFF.

The J gene is TRBJ2-5, the V gene TRBV5-4; D is possibly TRBD2 (6 bases). The CDR3 loop spans 17 amino acids. Trimming took 3 bases from V and 5 from J, leaving 23 bases between them. Germline V lookup: CDR1 SGHNT, CDR2 YYREEE (reference sequence). CDR3 DNA: TGTGCCAGCAGCTCGGGTGGGGAGGCGCTGGTCGGCGAGACCCAGTACTTC. Translation gives CASSSGGEALVGETQYF.

The table lists this clone with a few counts. The chain carries TRBV27 and TRBJ2-2; a possible D gene is TRBD1 (5 bases). Germline V gives CDR1 MNHEY, CDR2 SMNVEV (reference sequence). The CDR3 contains 16 residues. V dropped 9 bases and J dropped 0 bases, with 17 bases sitting between them. The CDR3 coding sequence is TGTGCCAGTACCCCACAGGCAATAGCGAACACCGGGGAGCTGTTTTTT. Protein sequence: CASTPQAIANTGELFF.

This clone was found a few times. The V call is TRBV27, the J call TRBJ2-3; 8 bases fit TRBD1. Germline loops: CDR1 MNHEY, CDR2 SMNVEV (reference sequence). CDR3 length: 19 amino acids. Unmatched junction bases numbered 19, after V lost 6 bases and J lost 2 bases. CDR3 in amino acids: CASSRSHLRTGLHTDTQYF. DNA of the CDR3: TGTGCCAGCAGCCGCAGCCACCTTCGGACAGGGCTTCACACAGATACGCAGTATTTT.